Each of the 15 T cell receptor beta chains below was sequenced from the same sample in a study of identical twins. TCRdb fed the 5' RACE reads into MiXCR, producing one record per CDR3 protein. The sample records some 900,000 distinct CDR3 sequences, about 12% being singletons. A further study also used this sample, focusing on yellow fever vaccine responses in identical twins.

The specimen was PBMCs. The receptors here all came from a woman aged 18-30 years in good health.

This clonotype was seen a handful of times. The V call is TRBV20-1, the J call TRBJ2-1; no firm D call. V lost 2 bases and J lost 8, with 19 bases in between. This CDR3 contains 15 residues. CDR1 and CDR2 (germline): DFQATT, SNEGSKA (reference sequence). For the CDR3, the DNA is TGCAGTGCTAGAAAGGGTCCTACCCCTGCGGATGAGCAGTTCTTC. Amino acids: CSARKGPTPADEQFF.

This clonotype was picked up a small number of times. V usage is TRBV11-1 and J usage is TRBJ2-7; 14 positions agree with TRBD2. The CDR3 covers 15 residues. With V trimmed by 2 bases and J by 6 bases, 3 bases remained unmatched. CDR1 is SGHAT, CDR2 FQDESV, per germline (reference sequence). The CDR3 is CASSLPGLAGVEQYF. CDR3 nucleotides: TGTGCCAGCAGCTTACCGGGACTAGCGGGAGTCGAGCAGTACTTC.

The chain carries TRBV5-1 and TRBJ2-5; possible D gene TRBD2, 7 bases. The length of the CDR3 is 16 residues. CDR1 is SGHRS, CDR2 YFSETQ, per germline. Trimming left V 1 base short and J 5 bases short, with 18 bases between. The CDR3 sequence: CASSLRGDGGPETQYF. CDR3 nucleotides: TGCGCCAGCAGCTTGAGGGGGGACGGGGGGCCGGAGACCCAGTACTTC.

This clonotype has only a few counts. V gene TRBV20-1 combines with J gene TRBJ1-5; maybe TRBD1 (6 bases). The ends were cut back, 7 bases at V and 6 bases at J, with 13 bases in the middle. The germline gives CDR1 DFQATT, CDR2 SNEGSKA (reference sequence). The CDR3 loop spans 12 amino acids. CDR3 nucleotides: TGCAGTGTACACAGGGCGGGTCAGCCCCAGCATTTT. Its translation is CSVHRAGQPQHF.

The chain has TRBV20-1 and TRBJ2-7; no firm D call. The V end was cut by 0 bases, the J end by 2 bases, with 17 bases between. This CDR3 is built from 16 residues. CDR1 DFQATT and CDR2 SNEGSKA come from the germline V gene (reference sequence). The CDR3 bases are TGCAGTGCTAGAGACCACCGAACTACTCCCACCTACGAGCAGTACGTC. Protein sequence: CSARDHRTTPTYEQYV.

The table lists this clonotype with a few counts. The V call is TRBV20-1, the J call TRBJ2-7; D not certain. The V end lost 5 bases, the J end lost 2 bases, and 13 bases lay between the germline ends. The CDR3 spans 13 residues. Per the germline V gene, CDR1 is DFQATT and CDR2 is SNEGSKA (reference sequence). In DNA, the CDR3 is TGCAGTGCTTTCCCAGATGTGACCTACGAGCAGTACTTC. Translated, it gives CSAFPDVTYEQYF.

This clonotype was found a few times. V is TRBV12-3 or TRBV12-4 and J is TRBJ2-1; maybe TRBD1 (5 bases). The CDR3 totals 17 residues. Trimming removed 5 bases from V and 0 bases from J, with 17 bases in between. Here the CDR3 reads CASSTRRQRTSYNEQFF. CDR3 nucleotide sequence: TGTGCCAGCAGTACCCGGAGACAGAGAACCTCCTACAATGAGCAGTTCTTC.

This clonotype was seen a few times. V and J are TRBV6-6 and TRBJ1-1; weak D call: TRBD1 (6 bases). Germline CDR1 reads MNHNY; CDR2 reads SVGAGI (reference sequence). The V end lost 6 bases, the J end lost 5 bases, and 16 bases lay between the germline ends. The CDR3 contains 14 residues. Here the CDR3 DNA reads TGTGCCAGCAGCTATAATATCCAGGGGACTGAAGCTTTCTTT. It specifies CASSYNIQGTEAFF.

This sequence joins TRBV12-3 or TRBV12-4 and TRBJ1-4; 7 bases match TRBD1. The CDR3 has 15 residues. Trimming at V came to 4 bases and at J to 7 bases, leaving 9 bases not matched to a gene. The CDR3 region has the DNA TGTGCCAGCAGTTCCTTACCCCCAGGGGGTGAAAAACTGTTTTTT. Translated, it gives CASSSLPPGGEKLFF.

The chain's CDR3 is CASSFWGSEQYF. CDR3 bases: TGTGCCAGCAGCTTTTGGGGGTCCGAGCAGTACTTC. The chain has TRBV5-6 and TRBJ2-7; D may be TRBD1 or TRBD2 (5 bases each). Germline CDR1 is SGHDT and CDR2 is YYEEEE. CDR3 length: 12 residues. V was pared by 2 bases and J by 6 bases, with 9 bases between.

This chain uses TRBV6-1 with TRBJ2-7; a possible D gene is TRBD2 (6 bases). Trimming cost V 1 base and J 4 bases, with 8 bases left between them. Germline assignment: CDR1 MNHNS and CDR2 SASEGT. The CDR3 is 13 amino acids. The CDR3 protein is CASSEVSGYEQYV. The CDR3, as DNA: TGTGCCAGCAGTGAAGTGAGCGGGTACGAGCAGTACGTC.

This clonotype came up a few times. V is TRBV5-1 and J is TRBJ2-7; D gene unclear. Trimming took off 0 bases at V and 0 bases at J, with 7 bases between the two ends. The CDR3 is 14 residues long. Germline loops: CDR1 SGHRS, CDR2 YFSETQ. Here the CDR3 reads CASSLDHSSYEQYF. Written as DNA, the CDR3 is TGCGCCAGCAGCTTGGACCACAGCTCCTACGAGCAGTACTTC.

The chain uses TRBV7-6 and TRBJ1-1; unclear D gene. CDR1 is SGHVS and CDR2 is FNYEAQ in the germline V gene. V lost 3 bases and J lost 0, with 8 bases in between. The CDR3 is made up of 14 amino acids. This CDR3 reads CASSFFAMNTEAFF. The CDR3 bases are TGTGCCAGCAGCTTCTTTGCTATGAACACTGAAGCTTTCTTT.

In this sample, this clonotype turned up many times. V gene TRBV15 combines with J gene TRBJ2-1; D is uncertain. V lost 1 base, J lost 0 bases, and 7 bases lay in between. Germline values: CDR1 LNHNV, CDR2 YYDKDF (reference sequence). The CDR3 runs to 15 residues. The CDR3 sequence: CATSRVRSSYNEQFF. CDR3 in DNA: TGTGCCACCAGCAGAGTACGGAGCTCCTACAATGAGCAGTTCTTC.

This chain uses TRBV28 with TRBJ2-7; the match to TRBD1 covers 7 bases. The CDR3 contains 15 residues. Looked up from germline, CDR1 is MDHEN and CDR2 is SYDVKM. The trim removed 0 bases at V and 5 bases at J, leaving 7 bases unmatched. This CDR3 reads CASSLWKTGLNEQYF. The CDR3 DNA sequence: TGTGCCAGCAGTTTATGGAAGACAGGGCTAAACGAGCAGTACTTC.